This T cell receptor beta chain was sequenced for a study of cytomegalovirus exposure and HLA in healthy donors. Both 60 Vbeta primers and 13 Jbeta primers went into the PCR. TCRdb keeps only in-frame clones here, not all; method: immunoSEQ multiplex PCR. The sample has just over 150,000 clones, 84% seen once. CDR1 and CDR2 (germline): SGHDN, FVKESK. Trimming at V came to 1 base and at J to 4 bases, leaving 0 bases not matched to a gene. The CDR3 runs to 16 residues. Remarks on this clone: Its antigen is not identified.

Regarding the study as a whole: An Asian-associated ancestry cluster reportedly showed fewer N-insertions than the approximately 600-donor mean in a later analysis. TCR beta V segments were, for the most part, productive about 87% or about 30% of the time in an earlier analysis.

Source material: PBMCs. This sequence was found in a man over 45 in good health and CMV-seropositive. The chain combines TRBV14 with TRBJ2-1; 14 bases agree with TRBD2. CDR3 DNA sequence: TGTGCCAGCAGCCAAGGACTAGCGGGGGGGTACAATGAGCAGTTCTTC. Protein: CASSQGLAGGYNEQFF.